Below, 4 T cell receptor beta chains from the same sample are listed, as sequenced in a study of cytomegalovirus exposure and HLA in healthy donors. In the PCR, 60 Vbeta and 13 Jbeta primers were used. The method was immunoSEQ multiplex PCR; TCRdb's version includes in-frame clones alone and lacks a portion of them. This table holds around 67,000 clones, 75% to 85% found once. Input material: PBMCs. These receptor sequences come from a man between 18 and 35 years old in good health and CMV-seropositive.

In the case of this clone: The sample has other DNA sequences that encode this CDR3 too. The V gene is TRBV5-1, the J gene TRBJ2-5; 8 bases match TRBD2. CDR1 is SGHRS, CDR2 YFSETQ, per germline. The CDR3 is 14 residues long. Germline trimming cut 1 base from V and 2 bases from J; bases unmatched to any gene: 1. The CDR3, as DNA: TGCGCCAGCAGCTTGACTAGCGGACAAGAGACCCAGTACTTC. It specifies CASSLTSGQETQYF.

The V and J genes are TRBV30 and TRBJ1-5; weak D call: TRBD1 (6 bases). Germline CDR1 GTSNPN, CDR2 SVGIG (reference sequence). This CDR3 comprises 14 residues. Between the trimmed V and J ends, which lost 2 bases and 4 bases, there was a span of 12 bases. The CDR3 here is CAWSPGQPNQPQHF. The CDR3, as DNA: TGTGCCTGGAGTCCCGGACAGCCGAATCAGCCCCAGCATTTT. Full variable domain (rest looked up from reference TRBV30 and TRBJ1-5): SQTIHQWPATLVQPVGSPLSLECTVEGTSNPNLYWYRQAAGRGLQLLFYSVGIGQISSEVPQNLSASRPQDRQFILSSKKLLLSDSGFYLCAWSPGQPNQPQHFGDGTRLSIL.

This clone was picked up a small number of times. The gene calls are TRBV4-1 and TRBJ2-1; TRBD2 aligns across 12 bases. Germline values: CDR1 MGHRA, CDR2 YSYEKL. J gave up 4 bases and V 5 bases, and 6 bases lay outside the gene matches. The CDR3 loop spans 16 amino acids. The CDR3 DNA is TGCGCCAGCAGCGGACGGACTAGCGGGACTTACAATGAGCAGTTCTTC. This codes for CASSGRTSGTYNEQFF.

The chain has TRBV6-1 and TRBJ1-2; 9 bases agree with TRBD1. With 6 bases clipped from V and 8 bases from J, the junction kept 7 bases outside the gene matches. In germline, CDR1 is MNHNS, CDR2 SASEGT. The CDR3 extends over 13 amino acids. As DNA, the CDR3 is TGTGCCAGCAGCGCGACAGGGGGTGGAGGCTACACCTTC. Its translation is CASSATGGGGYTF.